This TCR beta chain was found in a study of blood T cell repertoires in COVID-19. Living in roughly 25 US areas, the participants were between roughly 18 and 89 years of age. This CDR3 has 15 amino acids. J was trimmed by 2 bases and V by 3 bases; bases with no gene match: 5. Germline V gene lookup returns CDR1 SEHNR and CDR2 FQNEAQ (reference sequence). In the authors' methods: Amplifying reference gene primers gave estimates of nucleated cell counts. Here immunoSEQ multiplex PCR was the method, and the copy in TCRdb shows in-frame clones only, minus some. The DNA was the basis for D and trimming; V, J and clone size are from that table. The sample lists a few hundred thousand clones; approximately 90% were seen once.

The V call is TRBV7-9, the J call TRBJ2-3; 7 bases agree with TRBD1. The sequenced material came from PBMCs or T cells enriched from blood (not recorded which). The clonotype was recovered from a woman aged 30 to 39 who had recovered from COVID-19. In DNA form, the CDR3 reads TGTGCCAGCAGCTTTGGGACAGTGGACACAGATACGCAGTATTTT. Its translation is CASSFGTVDTDTQYF.